The sequence of this T cell receptor (beta chain) was determined in a study of shared clonotypes between healthy human individuals. As to this clone: Antigen specificity is unknown.

The CDR3 extends over 13 amino acids. Germline lookup yields CDR1 MGHRA and CDR2 YSYEKL. Trimming pared 0 bases from V and 8 bases from J, leaving 10 bases between. Sequencing was performed with immunoSEQ multiplex PCR; in TCRdb, only in-frame clones are kept and a portion is missing. The sample consists of 1,500,000 or so clones, 95% to 97% of them appearing once. Study results and limitations: Among donors, the sharing of clonotypes was expected to be influenced by sequencing depth.

This chain connects TRBV4-1 to TRBJ1-2; D ambiguous. Sequenced sample: naive CD4+ T cells sorted from blood. Stated subset: CD45RA+ positively selected. This TCR derives from a man aged 25-45 years in good health. The CDR3 DNA is TGCGCCAGCAGCCAAGACCCGACATACGGCTACACCTTC. Protein: CASSQDPTYGYTF.